The sample holds one count of the clone carrying this T cell receptor beta chain. Participants, roughly 18 to 89 years old, spanned some 23 US areas. Germline V lookup: CDR1 MNHEY, CDR2 SVGAGI. The CDR3 spans 14 residues. V lost 0 bases and J 7 bases, leaving 12 bases between the germline ends. This entry is derived from a study of blood T cell repertoires in COVID-19. In the study overall: In each case, the material was cDNA or gDNA derived from T cells, B-cell-depleted T cells, or PBMCs.

Here immunoSEQ multiplex PCR was the method, and the copy in TCRdb shows in-frame clones only, minus some. The sample yields about 330,000 clones, more than 70% seen once. The sample taken for sequencing was PBMCs or T cells enriched from blood (not recorded which). The sequence came from a woman younger than 45 who had recovered from COVID-19. This chain uses TRBV6-5 with TRBJ1-2; tentatively, D is TRBD1 (5 bases). The CDR3 DNA follows: TGTGCCAGCAGTTACTCCAGGGTAACGGCTGGCTACACCTTC. This translates into CASSYSRVTAGYTF.